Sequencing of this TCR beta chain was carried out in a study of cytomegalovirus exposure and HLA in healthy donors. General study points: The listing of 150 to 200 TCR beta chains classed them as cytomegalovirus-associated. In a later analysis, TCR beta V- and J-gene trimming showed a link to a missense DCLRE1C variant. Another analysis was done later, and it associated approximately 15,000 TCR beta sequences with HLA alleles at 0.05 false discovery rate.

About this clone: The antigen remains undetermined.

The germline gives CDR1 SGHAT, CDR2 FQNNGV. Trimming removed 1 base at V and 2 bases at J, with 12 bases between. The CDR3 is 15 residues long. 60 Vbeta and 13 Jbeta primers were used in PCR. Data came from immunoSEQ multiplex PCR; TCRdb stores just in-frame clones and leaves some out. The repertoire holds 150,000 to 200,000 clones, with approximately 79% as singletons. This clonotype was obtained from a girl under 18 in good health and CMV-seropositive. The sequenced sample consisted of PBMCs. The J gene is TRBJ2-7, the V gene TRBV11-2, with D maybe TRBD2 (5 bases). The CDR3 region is CASSLAGGDPYEQYF. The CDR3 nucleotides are TGTGCCAGCAGCTTAGCAGGAGGTGATCCCTACGAGCAGTACTTC. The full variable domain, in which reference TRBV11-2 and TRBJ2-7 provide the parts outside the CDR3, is EAGVAQSPRYKIIEKRQSVAFWCNPISGHATLYWYQQILGQGPKLLIQFQNNGVVDDSQLPKDRFSAERLKGVDSTLKIQPAKLEDSAVYLCASSLAGGDPYEQYFGPGTRLTVT.